One and the same sample provided the 9 T cell receptor beta chains below, sequenced in a study of T cell changes during pregnancy in multiple sclerosis. Generated by immunoSEQ multiplex PCR, the TCRdb table keeps only in-frame clones and is missing some. This table has about 52,000 clones, roughly 92% appearing once. The starting material was CD4+ T cells from peripheral blood mononuclear cells, obtained before pregnancy. Receptors were obtained from a female donor with multiple sclerosis, enrolled in a pregnancy study.

This chain links TRBV13 with TRBJ2-7; the D gene is possibly TRBD2 (5 bases). CDR3 length: 15 residues. CDR1 and CDR2 from the germline V gene are PRHDT and FYEKMQ (reference sequence). V shed 0 bases and J shed 2 bases, with 11 bases lying between them. In DNA, the CDR3 is TGTGCCAGCAGCTTAGGAGCGGAGAGGGCCTACGAGCAGTACTTC. Its translation is CASSLGAERAYEQYF.

The chain has TRBV5-1 and TRBJ2-1; TRBD2 agrees at 9 bases. The CDR3 runs to 14 residues. Trimming removed 4 bases from V and 10 bases from J; junction bases left unmatched: 9. CDR1 is SGHRS, CDR2 YFSETQ, per germline. CDR3 residues: CASSAREGWDEQFF. DNA for the CDR3: TGCGCCAGCAGCGCGCGGGAGGGGTGGGACGAGCAGTTCTTC. The full variable domain, with the rest looked up from reference TRBV5-1 and TRBJ2-1, is KAGVTQTPRYLIKTRGQQVTLSCSPISGHRSVSWYQQTPGQGLQFLFEYFSETQRNKGNFPGRFSGRQFSNSRSEMNVSTLELGDSALYLCASSAREGWDEQFFGPGTRLTVL.

This chain joins TRBV10-3 and TRBJ2-5, with 16 bases that match TRBD2. The CDR3 consists of 20 residues. J was trimmed by 5 bases and V by 3 bases; bases with no gene match: 15. Germline V lookup: CDR1 ENHRY, CDR2 SYGVKD. The CDR3 nucleotides read TGTGCCATCAGTGACCCGGGACTAGCGGGAGGGCTAGCTTATTCGGAGACCCAGTACTTC. Encoded protein: CAISDPGLAGGLAYSETQYF.

The chain recombines TRBV5-4 with TRBJ2-1; D is perhaps TRBD2 (6 bases). Trimming cost V 2 bases and J 6 bases, with 12 bases left between them. This CDR3 is 14 amino acids long. CDR1 is SGHNT, CDR2 YYREEE, per germline (reference sequence). The CDR3 DNA follows: TGTGCCAGCAGCTTCCGGGGGAGCAGCAATGAGCAGTTCTTC. Its protein product is CASSFRGSSNEQFF.

The chain joins TRBV7-8 to TRBJ2-5; D gene unclear. The CDR3 length is 17 residues. Trimming cost V 5 bases and J 2 bases, with 21 bases left between them. Germline lookup yields CDR1 SGHVS and CDR2 FQNEAQ. CDR3 residues: CASSPNPQQANQETQYF. The CDR3 DNA is TGTGCCAGCAGCCCCAACCCTCAGCAGGCCAATCAAGAGACCCAGTACTTC.

J is TRBJ2-5 and V is TRBV5-1; 7 bases are shared with TRBD2. The CDR3 length is 14 residues. Losses at the gene ends were 5 bases for V and 5 bases for J; bases not matched to a gene: 9. Germline loops: CDR1 SGHRS, CDR2 YFSETQ. Written as DNA, the CDR3 is TGCGCCAGCAGGACGGCGGGAGACGGTGAGACCCAGTACTTC. This encodes CASRTAGDGETQYF.

V usage is TRBV7-3 and J usage is TRBJ1-1; TRBD1 might be the D (6 bases). The CDR3 length is 13 residues. Per the germline V gene, CDR1 is SGHTA and CDR2 is FQGTGA. V was cut by 5 bases and J by 5 bases, with 12 bases left in between. CDR3 protein: CASSADSDTEAFF. CDR3 nucleotide sequence: TGTGCCAGCAGCGCGGACAGCGATACTGAAGCTTTCTTT.

The chain is built from TRBV25-1 and TRBJ2-2; D is possibly TRBD1 (5 bases). Germline assignment: CDR1 MGHDK and CDR2 SYGVNS. The V end lost 3 bases, the J end lost 3 bases, and 11 bases lay between the germline ends. CDR3 length equals 15 residues. CDR3 nucleotide sequence: TGTGCCAGCAGTGATCCCAGGGTGCACACCGGGGAGCTGTTTTTT. Translation gives CASSDPRVHTGELFF.

This chain links TRBV28 with TRBJ1-4, with D unresolved. Germline V CDR1 and CDR2: MDHEN, SYDVKM. There are 15 residues in the CDR3. V lost 6 bases and J lost 10, with 21 bases in between. In DNA form, the CDR3 reads TGTGCCAGCAGCCGGAGATCGGCCCTGTTAGGAAAACTGTTTTTT. Encoded protein: CASSRRSALLGKLFF.